This TCR beta chain was obtained from a study of T cells after yellow fever vaccination. General observations from the study: Some clonotypes were seen in both the CD4 and the CD8 compartments. These made up a small share and likely arose from convergent recombination.

The germline gives CDR1 MNHEY, CDR2 SMNVEV (reference sequence). The CDR3 is 14 residues long. The V and J ends lost 7 bases and 6 bases respectively, with 18 bases between them. A single record per CDR3 protein comes from TCRdb applying MiXCR to the 5' RACE reads. The sample lists 100,000 to 150,000 distinct CDR3 sequences, nearly 7.5% occurring once. This clonotype was found a few times. What it binds is unknown. Sequenced material: CD4+ T cells sorted from PBMCs, taken 10 days after the first yellow fever vaccination. The source of this sequence is a man between 18 and 29 years old who received the YFV17D yellow fever vaccine. This chain joins TRBV27 and TRBJ2-5, with a weak D call TRBD1 (5 bases). The CDR3 protein is CASTSGAAPQTQYF. The CDR3 DNA reads TGTGCCAGCACCTCTGGGGCGGCGCCCCAGACCCAGTACTTC.